This T cell receptor beta chain was found in a study of blood T cells in healthy people across ages. Then a second PCR, running roughly 7 to 11 cycles, was carried out with a sample-barcoded 5' primer and a J-beta primer mix. TCRdb itself ran the 5' RACE reads through MiXCR, one entry per CDR3 protein. The sample lists about 800,000 distinct CDR3 sequences; 58% were seen once. Germline-derived CDR1 and CDR2 are DFQATT and SNEGSKA (reference sequence). The CDR3 consists of 14 residues. Sequenced sample: blood. The source of this sequence is a man in his thirties or forties in good health. This chain connects TRBV20-1 to TRBJ2-5, with D possibly being TRBD1 (5 bases). The tail of the sequence fits TRBJ2-7 better, so the J call may be wrong. The CDR3 reads CSVLSQGGTYEQYF. The CDR3 DNA is TGCAGTGTTCTCTCGCAGGGCGGCACCTACGAGCAGTACTTC.